This TCR beta chain was sequenced for a study of blood T cells in healthy people across ages. Study results and limitations: The study lacked donor CMV status, which possibly confounded expanded clonotype changes. Donors of long life had a larger count of naive CD4+ cells and greater diversity than aged donors.

This clonotype was recorded once. Its antigen is not known. Each donor had approximately 10 milliliters of peripheral blood drawn. The CDR3 is 17 amino acids. Germline V gene sequence: CDR1 SGHTS, CDR2 YDEGEE. Trimming took 0 bases from V and 6 from J; bases not matched to a gene: 10. A second PCR, run for about 6 to 12 cycles, used a sample-barcoded 5' primer plus a J-beta primer mix. Per-sample output comprised a minimum of 3 million paired-end reads containing CDR3. TCRdb passed the 5' RACE reads through MiXCR, listing each CDR3 protein once. The data hold approximately 1.5 million distinct CDR3 sequences, with approximately 42% observed a single time.

The chain links TRBV5-8 to TRBJ1-5; 9 nucleotides agree with TRBD1. The specimen was blood. The origin of this receptor is a woman aged 18-29 years in good health. CDR3 loop: CASSLATGGRFSQPQHF. Written as DNA, the CDR3 is TGTGCCAGCAGCTTGGCGACAGGGGGAAGGTTTAGTCAGCCCCAGCATTTT.